This TCR beta chain was captured in a study of cytomegalovirus exposure and HLA in healthy donors. Study conclusions and caveats: Altogether, 164 TCR beta chains were recorded as cytomegalovirus-associated. Diagnosis of cytomegalovirus status made by the classifier reportedly showed high specificity and sensitivity.

TCRdb keeps only in-frame clones here, not all; method: immunoSEQ multiplex PCR. The sample shows some 38,000 clones, 85% to 95% of them seen only once. Details on this clone: Its antigen is not identified. An end of the junction does not agree with germline; a read error may underlie this.

The sequenced sample consisted of PBMCs. The receptor was isolated from a man between 18 and 35 years old in good health and CMV-seronegative.

The DNA of the CDR3 is TGTGCCAGCACACCCCGGGCGGGGGCCACAGATACGCAGTATTTT. Its translation is CASTPRAGATDTQYF. The chain recombines TRBV18 with TRBJ2-3; perhaps TRBD2 as D (7 bases). CDR3 size: 15 residues. Looked up from germline, CDR1 is KGHSH and CDR2 is LQKENI. The full variable domain, rest sourced from reference TRBV18 and TRBJ2-3, is NAGVMQNPRHLVRRRGQEARLRCSPMKGHSHVYWYRQLPEEGLKFMVYLQKENIIDESGMPKERFSAEFPKEGPSILRIQQVVRGDSAAYFCASTPRAGATDTQYFGPGTRLTVL.